The 12 T cell receptor beta chains given below trace back to one sample, sequenced in a study of vaccination effects on CD4 cells after COVID-19. The antigens these receptors bind are not known. The repertoire was sequenced with immunoSEQ multiplex PCR; TCRdb's copy has only in-frame clones and lacks some. The sample has about 24,000 clones; 81% are singletons. The ViraFEST assay expanded antigen-specific CD4+ T cells with viral peptide pools before sequencing. Upon completion of about ten days in culture, CD4+ T cells were isolated. Participants were vaccinated with two doses of either the BNT162b2 or mRNA-1273 vaccine. Here the sequenced sample was CD4+ T cells from PBMCs cultured with SARS-CoV-2 spike peptides, taken after COVID-19 vaccination. The origin of the receptors is a human donor who received a COVID-19 vaccine. Some clones in this sample may be carry-over from other donors' samples.

The chain uses TRBV7-2 and TRBJ1-1, with D unresolved. Deletions cut 4 bases from V and 4 bases from J, with 13 bases between. Per germline, CDR1 SGHTA and CDR2 FQGNSA. This CDR3 is built from 14 residues. CDR3 sequence reads: CASSSFRGPTEAFF. In DNA, the CDR3 is TGTGCCAGCAGCTCGTTCCGGGGTCCCACTGAAGCTTTCTTT. Supplemented by reference TRBV7-2 and TRBJ1-1, the full variable domain reads GAGVSQSPSNKVTEKGKDVELRCDPISGHTALYWYRQSLGQGLEFLIYFQGNSAPDKSGLPSDRFSAERTGGSVSTLTIQRTQQEDSAVYLCASSSFRGPTEAFFGQGTRLTVV.

The chain uses TRBV5-1 and TRBJ2-5; TRBD2 is a possible D gene (5 bases). The CDR3 covers 14 residues. Germline CDR1 reads SGHRS; CDR2 reads YFSETQ. V gave up 0 bases and J gave up 1 base, with 7 bases separating them. CDR3 in DNA: TGCGCCAGCAGCTTGGGAGGGCTCCAAGAGACCCAGTACTTC. It specifies CASSLGGLQETQYF.

V and J are TRBV28 and TRBJ2-7; D possibly corresponds to TRBD1 (5 bases). Trimming pared 5 bases from V and 5 bases from J, leaving 22 bases between. The CDR3 is 16 residues long. Germline V gives CDR1 MDHEN, CDR2 SYDVKM. As DNA, the CDR3 is TGTGCCAGCAGTGGCCAGATACGAAGGGGTGACCACGAGCAGTACGTC. It translates to CASSGQIRRGDHEQYV.

This clone has just one count. The J gene is TRBJ1-1, the V gene TRBV5-3, with D possibly being TRBD1 (5 bases). TRBV5-3 is given ORF status, its function remaining uncertain. Trimming shortened V by 2 bases and J by 3 bases, and 14 bases separated the two germline ends. The CDR3 is 15 amino acids. CDR3 DNA: TGTGCCAGAAGCTTCCGGGAATGGGACTACACTGAAGCTTTCTTT. Translation: CARSFREWDYTEAFF.

This clone was counted a single time. The chain carries TRBV12-5 and TRBJ2-2, with TRBD2 identical over 15 bases. Germline CDR1 and CDR2: LGHNT and FRNRAP. The junction had 8 bases not matched to a gene; V was cut back by 2 bases and J by 7 bases. CDR3 length: 18 amino acids. This chain's CDR3 is CASGLSRTSGGANGELFF. The CDR3 nucleotides are TGTGCTAGTGGTTTGTCAAGGACTAGCGGGGGGGCTAACGGGGAGCTGTTTTTT.

As DNA, the CDR3 is TGTGCCATCGGGGAAGTCTCCTACGAGCAGTACGTC. This translates into CAIGEVSYEQYV. The chain uses TRBV10-3 and TRBJ2-7; D remains unclear. V was cut by 8 bases and J by 0 bases, with 8 bases left in between. From germline, CDR1 is ENHRY and CDR2 SYGVKD. This CDR3 is 12 amino acids long.

Within the sample, this clone is medium-sized. This chain joins TRBV18 and TRBJ1-3, with 7 bases matching TRBD1. The CDR3 loop spans 15 amino acids. The germline gives CDR1 KGHSH, CDR2 LQKENI. Trimming took 2 bases from V and 4 from J; bases not matched to a gene: 5. CDR3 sequence (DNA): TGTGCCAGCTCACCAGACAGGGACCTGGGAAACACCATATATTTT. Its protein is CASSPDRDLGNTIYF.

The rearrangement links TRBV7-9 to TRBJ1-1; TRBD1 aligns across 8 bases. Germline V gives CDR1 SEHNR, CDR2 FQNEAQ (reference sequence). The trim removed 7 bases at V and 3 bases at J, leaving 10 bases unmatched. The CDR3 extends over 15 amino acids. Here the CDR3 reads CASNLIQGADTEAFF. The CDR3 DNA is TGTGCCAGCAACCTCATTCAGGGGGCCGACACTGAAGCTTTCTTT.

The CDR3 region is CATSDNSERTGFQETQYF. DNA for the CDR3: TGTGCCACCAGTGATAATTCAGAAAGGACAGGTTTTCAAGAGACCCAGTACTTC. This chain joins TRBV24-1 and TRBJ2-5, with 7 nucleotides matching TRBD1. This CDR3 comprises 18 residues. Germline-derived CDR1 and CDR2 are KGHDR and SFDVKD. V was clipped by 3 bases and J by 2 bases; unmatched bases: 14.

This rearrangement joins TRBV24-1 to TRBJ2-3; 7 positions match TRBD1. Germline V gives CDR1 KGHDR, CDR2 SFDVKD. J lost 2 bases, V lost 4 bases, and 5 bases had no gene match. This CDR3 contains 15 residues. The CDR3 DNA sequence: TGTGCCACCAGTGACCGACAGGGAAACACAGATACGCAGTATTTT. Translated: CATSDRQGNTDTQYF.

The chain combines TRBV28 with TRBJ2-1; D is unresolved. The V end was cut by 3 bases, the J end by 5 bases, with 5 bases between. This CDR3 comprises 12 residues. Germline V gene lookup returns CDR1 MDHEN and CDR2 SYDVKM. Written as DNA, the CDR3 is TGTGCCAGCAGTTTTGTGGACAATGAGCAGTTCTTC. It is translated as CASSFVDNEQFF.

The chain links TRBV18 to TRBJ2-7, with D unclear. V lost 3 bases, J lost 0 bases, and 6 bases lay in between. The CDR3 extends over 13 amino acids. Per germline, CDR1 KGHSH and CDR2 LQKENI. The CDR3 sequence: CASSPRSSYEQYV. CDR3 bases: TGTGCCAGCTCACCGAGAAGCTCCTACGAGCAGTACGTC.